This record concerns one T cell receptor beta chain sequence. Its antigen is undetermined. These data originate in a study of T cell responses to AZD1222 COVID-19 vaccine. Repertoires were generated with immunoSEQ multiplex PCR, while TCRdb's copy carries only in-frame clones and drops some. The top ten clones hold around 8% of a sample with about 200,000 clones, roughly 88% of them seen once. Notes on the study in general: Most donors were white British, females outnumbered males, and clonal diversity was possibly underestimated. Recipients of two AZD1222 doses showed rising Spike-specific TCR breadth and depth. At baseline, seropositivity was found in only six or seven AZD1222 recipients.

This receptor was identified in an adult in good health. The sample here was peripheral blood, taken on day 0 of AZD1222 vaccination.

CDR3 in DNA: TGCGCCAGCAGTGAGGGGAGCGGCGAGTACCAAGAGACCCAGTACTTC. This sequence encodes CASSEGSGEYQETQYF. The chain couples TRBV10-1 to TRBJ2-5; TRBD2 might be the D (5 bases). V was cut by 2 bases and J by 0 bases, with 13 bases left in between. This CDR3 has 16 amino acids. The V gene's germline CDR1 is WNHNN and CDR2 SYGVQD (reference sequence).